Following are 5 T cell receptor beta chains from one sample sequenced in a study of cytomegalovirus exposure and HLA in healthy donors. PCR employed 60 Vbeta and 13 Jbeta primers. The repertoire was sequenced with immunoSEQ multiplex PCR; TCRdb's copy has only in-frame clones and lacks some. The table has approximately 120,000 clones, approximately 80% seen once. Sequences were obtained from PBMCs. The receptors come from a man in his late teens or twenties in good health and CMV-seronegative.

The chain joins TRBV7-3 to TRBJ2-1; D gene ambiguous. Germline V gene lookup returns CDR1 SGHTA and CDR2 FQGTGA. The CDR3 sequence is 13 residues long. Trimming took off 4 bases at V and 0 bases at J, with 4 bases between the two ends. CDR3 sequence: CASSSYSYNEQFF. Written as DNA, the CDR3 is TGTGCCAGCAGCTCCTACTCCTACAATGAGCAGTTCTTC.

A few counts support this clone. The chain has TRBV7-8 and TRBJ2-5, with D perhaps matching TRBD2 (5 bases). CDR1 and CDR2 from the germline V gene are SGHVS and FQNEAQ. This CDR3 has 12 residues. V lost 5 bases to trimming and J lost 5 bases, with 9 bases between them. The CDR3 is CASSAREETQYF. Here the CDR3 DNA reads TGTGCCAGCAGCGCAAGGGAGGAGACCCAGTACTTC.

This clone was observed a single time. The CDR3 DNA sequence: TGTGCCAGCAGTTTCGTCCGGAGAGGAATTATGAACACTGAAGCTTTCTTT. This codes for CASSFVRRGIMNTEAFF. The chain has TRBV27 and TRBJ1-1; D remains ambiguous. The germline V gene has CDR1 MNHEY and CDR2 SMNVEV (reference sequence). This CDR3 has 17 residues. Trimming cost V 3 bases and J 0 bases, with 17 bases left between them.

This clone was counted between two and nine times. The chain couples TRBV11-3 to TRBJ1-1; 7 positions agree with TRBD1. CDR3 size: 14 residues. V dropped 4 bases and J dropped 8; count of bases not matched to a gene: 10. Germline V gives CDR1 SGHNT, CDR2 YENEEA. The CDR3 spells CASSSSGTAREAFF. As DNA, the CDR3 is TGTGCCAGCAGCTCCTCCGGGACAGCCCGGGAAGCTTTCTTT.

The chain is built from TRBV15 and TRBJ1-1; the D gene is possibly TRBD1 (6 bases). V was shortened by 0 bases and J by 3 bases, with 17 bases between the two germline ends. The CDR3 has 17 amino acids. The germline V gene has CDR1 LNHNV and CDR2 YYDKDF (reference sequence). The CDR3 DNA reads TGTGCCACCAGCAGAGAGATTCCGGGACATTGGGACACTGAAGCTTTCTTT. Protein: CATSREIPGHWDTEAFF.